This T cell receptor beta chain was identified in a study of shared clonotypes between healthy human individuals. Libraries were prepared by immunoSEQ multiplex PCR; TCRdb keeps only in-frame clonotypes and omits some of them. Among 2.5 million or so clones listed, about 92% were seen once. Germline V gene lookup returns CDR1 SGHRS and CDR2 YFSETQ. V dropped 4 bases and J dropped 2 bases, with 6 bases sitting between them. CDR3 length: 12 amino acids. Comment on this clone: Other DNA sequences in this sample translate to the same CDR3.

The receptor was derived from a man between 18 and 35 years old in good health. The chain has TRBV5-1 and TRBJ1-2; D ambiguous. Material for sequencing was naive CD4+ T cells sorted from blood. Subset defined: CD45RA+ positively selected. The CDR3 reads CASSPDNYGYTF. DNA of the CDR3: TGCGCCAGCAGCCCGGACAACTATGGCTACACCTTC.